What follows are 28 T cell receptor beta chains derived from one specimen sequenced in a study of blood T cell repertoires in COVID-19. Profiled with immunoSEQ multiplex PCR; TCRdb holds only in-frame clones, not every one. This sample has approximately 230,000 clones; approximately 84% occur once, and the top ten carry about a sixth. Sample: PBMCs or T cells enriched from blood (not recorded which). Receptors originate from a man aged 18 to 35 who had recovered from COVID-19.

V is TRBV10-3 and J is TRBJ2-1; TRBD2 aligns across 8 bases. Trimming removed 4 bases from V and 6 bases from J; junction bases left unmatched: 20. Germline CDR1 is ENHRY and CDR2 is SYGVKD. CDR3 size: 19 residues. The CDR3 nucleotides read TGTGCCATCAGTGGAGTCAGCATAGGCGGGGGGCCCCAGGGCAATGAGCAGTTCTTC. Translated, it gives CAISGVSIGGGPQGNEQFF.

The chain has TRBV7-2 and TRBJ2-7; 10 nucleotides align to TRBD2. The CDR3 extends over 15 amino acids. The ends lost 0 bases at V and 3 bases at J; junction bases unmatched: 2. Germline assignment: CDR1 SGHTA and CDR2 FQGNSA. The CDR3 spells CASSLAPSGGYEQYF. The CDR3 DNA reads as TGTGCCAGCAGCTTAGCCCCTAGCGGGGGCTACGAGCAGTACTTC.

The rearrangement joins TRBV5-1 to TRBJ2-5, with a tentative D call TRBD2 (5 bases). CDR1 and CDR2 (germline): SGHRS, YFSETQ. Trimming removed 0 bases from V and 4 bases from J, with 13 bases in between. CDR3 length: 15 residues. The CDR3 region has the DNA TGCGCCAGCAGCTTGGGCACCCCCGGAGGAGAGACCCAGTACTTC. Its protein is CASSLGTPGGETQYF.

In DNA form, the CDR3 reads TGTGCCAGCACGGTTGGTACCGGGGAGCTGTTTTTT. Its protein is CASTVGTGELFF. The chain is built from TRBV12-3 or TRBV12-4 and TRBJ2-2, with D unresolved. With 7 bases removed from V and 5 bases from J, the gap between germline ends came to 8 bases. This CDR3 has 12 amino acids.

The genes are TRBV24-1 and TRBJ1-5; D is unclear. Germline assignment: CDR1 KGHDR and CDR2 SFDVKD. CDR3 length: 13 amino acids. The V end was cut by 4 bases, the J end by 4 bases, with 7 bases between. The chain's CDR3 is CATSEAGNQPQHF. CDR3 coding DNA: TGTGCCACCAGTGAGGCAGGTAATCAGCCCCAGCATTTT.

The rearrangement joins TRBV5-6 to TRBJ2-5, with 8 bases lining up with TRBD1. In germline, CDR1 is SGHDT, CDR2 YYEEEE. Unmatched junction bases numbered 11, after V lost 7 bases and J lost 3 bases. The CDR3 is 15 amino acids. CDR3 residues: CASGLPDRVEETQYF. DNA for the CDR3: TGTGCCAGCGGACTGCCGGACAGGGTAGAAGAGACCCAGTACTTC. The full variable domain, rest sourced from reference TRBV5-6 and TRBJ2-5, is DAGVTQSPTHLIKTRGQQVTLRCSPKSGHDTVSWYQQALGQGPQFIFQYYEEEERQRGNFPDRFSGHQFPNYSSELNVNALLLGDSALYLCASGLPDRVEETQYFGPGTRLLVL.

The CDR3: CASTLYRDNTGELFF. CDR3 in DNA: TGTGCCAGCACCCTTTACCGGGATAACACCGGGGAGCTGTTTTTT. The chain uses TRBV7-6 and TRBJ2-2, with D perhaps TRBD2 (5 bases). CDR1 and CDR2 (germline): SGHVS, FNYEAQ. The CDR3 loop spans 15 amino acids. Trimming pared 7 bases from V and 2 bases from J, leaving 14 bases between.

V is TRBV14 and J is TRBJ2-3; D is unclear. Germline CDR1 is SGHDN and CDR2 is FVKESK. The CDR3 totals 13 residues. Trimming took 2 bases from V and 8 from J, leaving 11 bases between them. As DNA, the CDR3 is TGTGCCAGCAGCCAAACCCAAGTCGGTACGCAGTATTTT. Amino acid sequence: CASSQTQVGTQYF. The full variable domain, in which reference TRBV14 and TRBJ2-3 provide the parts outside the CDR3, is EAGVTQFPSHSVIEKGQTVTLRCDPISGHDNLYWYRRVMGKEIKFLLHFVKESKQDESGMPNNRFLAERTGGTYSTLKVQPAELEDSGVYFCASSQTQVGTQYFGPGTRLTVL.

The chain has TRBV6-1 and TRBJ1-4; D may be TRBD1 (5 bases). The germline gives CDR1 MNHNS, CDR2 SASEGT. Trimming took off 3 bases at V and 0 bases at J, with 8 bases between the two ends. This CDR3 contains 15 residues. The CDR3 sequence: CASSDPGTTNEKLFF. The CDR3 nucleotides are TGTGCCAGCAGTGATCCAGGGACAACTAATGAAAAACTGTTTTTT.

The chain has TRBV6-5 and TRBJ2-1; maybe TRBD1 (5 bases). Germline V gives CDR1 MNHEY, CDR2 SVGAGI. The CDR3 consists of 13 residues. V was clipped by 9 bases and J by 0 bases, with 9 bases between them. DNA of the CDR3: TGTGCCAGTCACAGGAGCTCCTACAATGAGCAGTTCTTC. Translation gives CASHRSSYNEQFF.

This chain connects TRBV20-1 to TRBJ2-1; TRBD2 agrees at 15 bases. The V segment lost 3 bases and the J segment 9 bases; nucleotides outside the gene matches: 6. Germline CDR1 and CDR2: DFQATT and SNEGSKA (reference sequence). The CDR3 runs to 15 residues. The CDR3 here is CSASYGTSGRPEQFF. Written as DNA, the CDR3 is TGCAGTGCTAGTTATGGGACTAGCGGGAGGCCTGAGCAGTTCTTC.

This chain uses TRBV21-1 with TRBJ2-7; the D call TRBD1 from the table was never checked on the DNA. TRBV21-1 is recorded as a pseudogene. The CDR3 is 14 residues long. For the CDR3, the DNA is TGTGCCAGCAGCGCCAGGAGGGGGCGAGGGGAGCAGTACTTC. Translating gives CASSARRGRGEQYF.

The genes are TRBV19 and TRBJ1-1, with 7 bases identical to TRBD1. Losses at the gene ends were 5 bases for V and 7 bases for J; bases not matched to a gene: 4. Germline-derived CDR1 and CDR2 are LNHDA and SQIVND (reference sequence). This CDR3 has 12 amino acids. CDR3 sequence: CASSSRTGEAFF. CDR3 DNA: TGTGCCAGTAGTTCCCGGACAGGTGAAGCTTTCTTT. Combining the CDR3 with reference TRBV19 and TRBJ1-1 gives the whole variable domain DGGITQSPKYLFRKEGQNVTLSCEQNLNHDAMYWYRQDPGQGLRLIYYSQIVNDFQKGDIAEGYSVSREKKESFPLTVTSAQKNPTAFYLCASSSRTGEAFFGQGTRLTVV.

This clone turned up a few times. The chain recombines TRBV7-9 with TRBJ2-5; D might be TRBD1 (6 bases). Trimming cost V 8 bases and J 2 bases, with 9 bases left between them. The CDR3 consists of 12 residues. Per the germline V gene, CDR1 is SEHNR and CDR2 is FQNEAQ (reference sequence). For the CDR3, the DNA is TGTGCCAGCGGACAGACTCAAGAGACCCAGTACTTC. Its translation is CASGQTQETQYF.

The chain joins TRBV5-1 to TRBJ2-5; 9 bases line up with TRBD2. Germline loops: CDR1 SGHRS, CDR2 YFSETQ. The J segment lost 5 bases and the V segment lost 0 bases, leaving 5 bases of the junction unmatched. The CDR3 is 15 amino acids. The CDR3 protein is CASSLGLAEGETQYF. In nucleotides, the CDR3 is TGCGCCAGCAGCTTGGGACTAGCGGAGGGGGAGACCCAGTACTTC.

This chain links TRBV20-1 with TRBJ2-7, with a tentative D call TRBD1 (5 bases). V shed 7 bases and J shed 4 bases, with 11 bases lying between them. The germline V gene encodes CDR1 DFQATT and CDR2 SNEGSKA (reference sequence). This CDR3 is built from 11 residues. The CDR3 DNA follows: TGCAGTGGCCTGACAGCGTACGAGCAGTACTTC. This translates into CSGLTAYEQYF.

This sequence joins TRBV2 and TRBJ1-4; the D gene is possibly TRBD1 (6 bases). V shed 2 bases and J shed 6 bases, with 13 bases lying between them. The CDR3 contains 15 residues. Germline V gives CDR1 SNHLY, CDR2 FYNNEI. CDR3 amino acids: CASSEIQGTDEKLFF. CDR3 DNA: TGTGCCAGCAGTGAAATTCAGGGGACGGATGAAAAACTGTTTTTT.

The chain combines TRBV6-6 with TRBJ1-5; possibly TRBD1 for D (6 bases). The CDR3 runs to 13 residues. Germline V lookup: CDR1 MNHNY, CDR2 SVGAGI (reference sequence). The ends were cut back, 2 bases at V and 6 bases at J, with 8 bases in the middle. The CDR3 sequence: CASSYLQGQPQHF. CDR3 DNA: TGTGCCAGCAGTTACCTACAGGGTCAGCCCCAGCATTTT.

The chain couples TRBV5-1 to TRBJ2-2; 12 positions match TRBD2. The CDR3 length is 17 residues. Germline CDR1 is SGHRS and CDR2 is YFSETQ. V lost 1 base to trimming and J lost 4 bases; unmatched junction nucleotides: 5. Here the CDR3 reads CASSLSRLAGVTGELFF. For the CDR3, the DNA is TGCGCCAGCAGCTTGAGCAGACTAGCGGGGGTCACCGGGGAGCTGTTTTTT.

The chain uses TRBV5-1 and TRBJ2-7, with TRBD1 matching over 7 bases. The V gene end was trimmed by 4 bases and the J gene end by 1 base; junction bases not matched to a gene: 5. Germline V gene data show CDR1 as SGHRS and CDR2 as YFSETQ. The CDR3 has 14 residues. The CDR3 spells CASSAWDRSYEQYF. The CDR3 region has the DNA TGCGCCAGCAGCGCCTGGGACAGATCCTACGAGCAGTACTTC.

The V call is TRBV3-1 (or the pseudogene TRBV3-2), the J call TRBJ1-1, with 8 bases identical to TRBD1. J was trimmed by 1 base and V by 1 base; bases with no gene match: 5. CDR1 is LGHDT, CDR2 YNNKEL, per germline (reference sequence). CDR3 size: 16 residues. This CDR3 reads CASSQVTGGSNTEAFF. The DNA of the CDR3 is TGTGCCAGCAGCCAAGTAACAGGGGGATCGAACACTGAAGCTTTCTTT.

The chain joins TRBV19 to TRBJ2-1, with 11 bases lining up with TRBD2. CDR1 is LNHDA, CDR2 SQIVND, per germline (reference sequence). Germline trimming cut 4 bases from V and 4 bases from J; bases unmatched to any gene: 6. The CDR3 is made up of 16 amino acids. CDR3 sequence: CASSTSRLAGYNEQFF. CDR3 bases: TGTGCCAGTAGTACTTCCCGACTAGCGGGGTACAATGAGCAGTTCTTC. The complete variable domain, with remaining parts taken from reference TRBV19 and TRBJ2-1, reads DGGITQSPKYLFRKEGQNVTLSCEQNLNHDAMYWYRQDPGQGLRLIYYSQIVNDFQKGDIAEGYSVSREKKESFPLTVTSAQKNPTAFYLCASSTSRLAGYNEQFFGPGTRLTVL.

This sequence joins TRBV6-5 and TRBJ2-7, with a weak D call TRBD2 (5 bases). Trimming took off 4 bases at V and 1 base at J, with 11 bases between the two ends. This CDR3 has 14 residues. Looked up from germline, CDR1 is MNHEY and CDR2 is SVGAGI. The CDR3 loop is CASSSPRRSYEQYF. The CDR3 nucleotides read TGTGCCAGCAGTTCCCCAAGGAGGTCCTACGAGCAGTACTTC.

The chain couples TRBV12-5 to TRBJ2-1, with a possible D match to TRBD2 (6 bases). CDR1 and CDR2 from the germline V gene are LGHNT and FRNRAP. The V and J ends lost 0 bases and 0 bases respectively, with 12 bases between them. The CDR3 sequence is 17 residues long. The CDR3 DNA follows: TGTGCTAGTGGTTTGGTTGGGACTCCCAGCTCCTACAATGAGCAGTTCTTC. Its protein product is CASGLVGTPSSYNEQFF. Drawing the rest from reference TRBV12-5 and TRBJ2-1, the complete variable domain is DARVTQTPRHKVTEMGQEVTMRCQPILGHNTVFWYRQTMMQGLELLAYFRNRAPLDDSGMPKDRFSAEMPDATLATLKIQPSEPRDSAVYFCASGLVGTPSSYNEQFFGPGTRLTVL.

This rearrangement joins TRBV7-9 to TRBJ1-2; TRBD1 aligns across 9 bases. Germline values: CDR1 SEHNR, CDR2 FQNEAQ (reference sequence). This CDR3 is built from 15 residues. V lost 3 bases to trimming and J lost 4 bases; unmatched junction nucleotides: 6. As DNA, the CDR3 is TGTGCCAGCAGCTTTAGGACAGGGGAGATCTATGGCTACACCTTC. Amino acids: CASSFRTGEIYGYTF.

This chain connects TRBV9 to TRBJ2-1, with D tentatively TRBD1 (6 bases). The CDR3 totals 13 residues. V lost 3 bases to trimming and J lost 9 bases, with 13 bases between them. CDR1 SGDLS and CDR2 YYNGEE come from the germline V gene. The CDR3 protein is CASSAKQGGEQFF. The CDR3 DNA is TGTGCCAGCAGCGCGAAACAGGGTGGTGAGCAGTTCTTC.

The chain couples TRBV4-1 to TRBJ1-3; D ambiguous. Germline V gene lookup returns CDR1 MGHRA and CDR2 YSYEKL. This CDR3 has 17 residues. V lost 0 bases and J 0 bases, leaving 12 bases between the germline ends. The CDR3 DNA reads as TGCGCCAGCAGCCAAGATGGAGCGGCAGTCTCTGGAAACACCATATATTTT. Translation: CASSQDGAAVSGNTIYF.

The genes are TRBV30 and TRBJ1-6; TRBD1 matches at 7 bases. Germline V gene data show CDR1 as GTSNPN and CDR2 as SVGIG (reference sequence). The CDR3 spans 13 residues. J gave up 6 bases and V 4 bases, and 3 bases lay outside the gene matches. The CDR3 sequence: CAWNGQANSPLHF. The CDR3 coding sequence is TGTGCCTGGAATGGACAGGCTAATTCACCCCTCCACTTT.